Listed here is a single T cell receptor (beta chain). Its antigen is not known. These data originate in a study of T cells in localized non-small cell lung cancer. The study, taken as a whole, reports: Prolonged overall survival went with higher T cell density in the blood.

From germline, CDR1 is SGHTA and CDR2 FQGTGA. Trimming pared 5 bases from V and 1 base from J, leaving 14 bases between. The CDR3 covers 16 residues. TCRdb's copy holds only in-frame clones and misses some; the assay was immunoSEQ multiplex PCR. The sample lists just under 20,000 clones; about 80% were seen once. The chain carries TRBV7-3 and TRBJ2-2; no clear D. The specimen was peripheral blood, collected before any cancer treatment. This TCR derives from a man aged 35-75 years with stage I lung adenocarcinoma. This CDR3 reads CASSPYNTVNTGELFF. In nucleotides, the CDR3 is TGTGCCAGCAGCCCTTATAACACGGTGAACACCGGGGAGCTGTTTTTT. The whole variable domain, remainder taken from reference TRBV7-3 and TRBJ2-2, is GAGVSQTPSNKVTEKGKYVELRCDPISGHTALYWYRQSLGQGPEFLIYFQGTGAADDSGLPNDRFFAVRPEGSVSTLKIQRTERGDSAVYLCASSPYNTVNTGELFFGEGSRLTVL.